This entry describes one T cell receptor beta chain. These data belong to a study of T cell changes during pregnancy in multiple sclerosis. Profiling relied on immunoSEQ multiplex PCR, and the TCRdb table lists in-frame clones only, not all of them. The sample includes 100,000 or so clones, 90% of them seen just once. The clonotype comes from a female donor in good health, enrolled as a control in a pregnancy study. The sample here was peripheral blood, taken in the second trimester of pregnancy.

The CDR3: CASSNEIPDIRHSGNTIYF. CDR3 sequence (DNA): TGTGCCAGCTCTAACGAAATCCCGGACATTCGGCACTCTGGAAACACCATATATTTT. V is TRBV18 and J is TRBJ1-3; D is perhaps TRBD1 (5 bases). CDR1 and CDR2 from the germline V gene are KGHSH and LQKENI. The CDR3 covers 19 residues. Trimming shortened V by 6 bases and J by 0 bases, and 24 bases separated the two germline ends.